These 29 T cell receptor beta chains came from one sample sequenced in a study of blood T cell repertoires in COVID-19. The method was immunoSEQ multiplex PCR; TCRdb's version includes in-frame clones alone and lacks a portion of them. The profile shows fewer than 300,000 clones, around four fifths of them singletons. The sample consisted of peripheral blood. Every receptor here comes from a woman in her 70s with active or convalescent COVID-19.

The chain carries TRBV2 and TRBJ2-3, with 9 bases aligning to TRBD1. Looked up from germline, CDR1 is SNHLY and CDR2 is FYNNEI. This CDR3 contains 17 residues. The V gene end was trimmed by 8 bases and the J gene end by 0 bases; junction bases not matched to a gene: 12. The chain's CDR3 is CASSPPTGTGSTDTQYF. CDR3 DNA sequence: TGTGCCAGCTCCCCCCCCACCGGGACAGGGAGCACAGATACGCAGTATTTT.

The gene calls are TRBV5-6 and TRBJ2-7; D may be TRBD2 (5 bases). CDR1 SGHDT and CDR2 YYEEEE come from the germline V gene. The CDR3 consists of 14 residues. Trimming pared 4 bases from V and 3 bases from J, leaving 14 bases between. CDR3 sequence reads: CASSEYGGLYEQYF. Here the CDR3 DNA reads TGTGCCAGCAGCGAGTACGGCGGGCTCTACGAGCAGTACTTC. The full variable domain, in which reference TRBV5-6 and TRBJ2-7 provide the parts outside the CDR3, is DAGVTQSPTHLIKTRGQQVTLRCSPKSGHDTVSWYQQALGQGPQFIFQYYEEEERQRGNFPDRFSGHQFPNYSSELNVNALLLGDSALYLCASSEYGGLYEQYFGPGTRLTVT.

The chain has TRBV9 and TRBJ1-3; maybe TRBD1 (6 bases). Germline loops: CDR1 SGDLS, CDR2 YYNGEE. CDR3 length: 15 residues. V gave up 0 bases and J gave up 2 bases, with 9 bases separating them. CDR3 residues: CASSVAQGPGNTIYF. The CDR3 DNA reads TGTGCCAGCAGCGTAGCACAGGGCCCTGGAAACACCATATATTTT. Full variable domain (missing parts from reference TRBV9 and TRBJ1-3): DSGVTQTPKHLITATGQRVTLRCSPRSGDLSVYWYQQSLDQGLQFLIQYYNGEERAKGNILERFSAQQFPDLHSELNLSSLELGDSALYFCASSVAQGPGNTIYFGEGSWLTVV.

The V gene is TRBV5-4, the J gene TRBJ1-2; TRBD1 matches at 7 bases. Germline loops: CDR1 SGHNT, CDR2 YYREEE (reference sequence). V lost 4 bases to trimming and J lost 4 bases; unmatched junction nucleotides: 16. CDR3 length equals 17 residues. The DNA of the CDR3 is TGTGCCAGCAGCCCGGACAGGAGTAGGGGTGTAGGCTATGGCTACACCTTC. Translating gives CASSPDRSRGVGYGYTF.

V is TRBV10-2 and J is TRBJ2-1; 14 positions match TRBD2. The CDR3 has 17 amino acids. The junction had 10 bases not matched to a gene; V was cut back by 6 bases and J by 6 bases. In germline, CDR1 is WSHSY, CDR2 SAAADI. The CDR3 loop reads CASRDGTSGRVGNEQFF. The DNA for the CDR3 is TGCGCCAGCAGAGACGGGACTAGCGGGAGAGTAGGCAATGAGCAGTTCTTC.

Here the CDR3 reads CASSRSGREGHETQYF. The CDR3 nucleotides are TGCGCCAGCAGCCGCTCTGGGCGGGAGGGCCACGAGACCCAGTACTTC. The gene calls are TRBV4-1 and TRBJ2-5; 9 nucleotides agree with TRBD2. V was pared by 4 bases and J by 5 bases, with 11 bases of the junction left unmatched. CDR3 length equals 16 residues. Germline V gives CDR1 MGHRA, CDR2 YSYEKL.

The rearrangement links TRBV5-1 to TRBJ2-7, with 7 bases identical to TRBD2. Losses at the gene ends were 4 bases for V and 2 bases for J; bases not matched to a gene: 9. The germline CDR1 and CDR2 sequences are SGHRS and YFSETQ. The length of the CDR3 is 15 residues. Here the CDR3 DNA reads TGCGCCAGCAGCCCCGGCGCTAGCGGAGCCTACGAGCAGTACTTC. Its translation: CASSPGASGAYEQYF. Full variable domain (remainder filled in from reference TRBV5-1 and TRBJ2-7): KAGVTQTPRYLIKTRGQQVTLSCSPISGHRSVSWYQQTPGQGLQFLFEYFSETQRNKGNFPGRFSGRQFSNSRSEMNVSTLELGDSALYLCASSPGASGAYEQYFGPGTRLTVT.

This chain uses TRBV9 with TRBJ1-2; D uncertain. V was shortened by 0 bases and J by 3 bases, with 12 bases between the two germline ends. The CDR3 consists of 15 residues. Germline-derived CDR1 and CDR2 are SGDLS and YYNGEE. The CDR3 reads CASSVATPSDYGYTF. Written as DNA, the CDR3 is TGTGCCAGCAGCGTAGCGACCCCCAGCGACTATGGCTACACCTTC.

The chain recombines TRBV18 with TRBJ2-1; 10 bases match TRBD2. Germline CDR1 KGHSH, CDR2 LQKENI. V trimming: 5 bases; J trimming: 1 base; junction bases outside the gene matches: 11. The CDR3 is 18 amino acids. DNA of the CDR3: TGTGCCAGCTCATTACTCACCCCACTAGCGGGGTCCTACAATGAGCAGTTCTTC. Its protein product is CASSLLTPLAGSYNEQFF.

CDR3 loop: CASSGTGYYGYTF. For the CDR3, the DNA is TGTGCCAGCAGTGGTACGGGATACTATGGCTACACCTTC. The chain uses TRBV25-1 and TRBJ1-2, with unresolved D. The CDR3 contains 13 residues. Germline CDR1 is MGHDK and CDR2 is SYGVNS. Between the trimmed V and J ends, which lost 4 bases and 3 bases, there was a span of 9 bases.

The chain has TRBV3-1 (or the pseudogene TRBV3-2) and TRBJ2-7, with TRBD2 matching 8 bases. This CDR3 spans 17 amino acids. Germline V gene sequence: CDR1 LGHDT, CDR2 YNNKEL (reference sequence). Trimming cost V 4 bases and J 4 bases; bases outside gene matches: 15. Here the CDR3 reads CASSPTSGIASLYEQYF. The CDR3 region has the DNA TGTGCCAGCAGCCCTACTAGCGGCATAGCCTCTTTGTACGAGCAGTACTTC.

This clone was observed once. The CDR3 DNA follows: TGTGCCTGGGGACAGACCTACGAGCAGTACTTC. Translation: CAWGQTYEQYF. J is TRBJ2-7 and V is TRBV30, with a possible D match to TRBD1 (6 bases). Looked up from germline, CDR1 is GTSNPN and CDR2 is SVGIG (reference sequence). The CDR3 has 11 residues. Trimming cost V 5 bases and J 2 bases, with 7 bases left between them.

The genes are TRBV3-1 (or the pseudogene TRBV3-2) and TRBJ1-2, with 9 bases aligning to TRBD1. The CDR3 totals 15 residues. V lost 1 base and J lost 7; bases outside the gene matches: 7. Germline lookup yields CDR1 LGHDT and CDR2 YNNKEL (reference sequence). CDR3 sequence (DNA): TGTGCCAGCAGCCAAGGTGGACAGGGGTGGGCTGGCTACACCTTC. Translated: CASSQGGQGWAGYTF.

The chain recombines TRBV7-2 with TRBJ2-7; 9 bases are a match to TRBD2. Germline lookup yields CDR1 SGHTA and CDR2 FQGNSA. This CDR3 has 14 residues. J lost 6 bases, V lost 0 bases, and 3 bases had no gene match. CDR3 in DNA: TGTGCCAGCAGCTTAGCGCGGCGGGAGGGCGAGCAGTACTTC. Translated: CASSLARREGEQYF.

The chain has TRBV6-5 and TRBJ2-5, with 7 bases identical to TRBD2. Germline CDR1 reads MNHEY; CDR2 reads SVGAGI. The CDR3 length is 13 residues. The trim removed 11 bases at V and 5 bases at J, leaving 11 bases unmatched. The CDR3 protein is CAGLEGYSETQYF. The CDR3 DNA follows: TGTGCCGGACTAGAAGGGTATTCGGAGACCCAGTACTTC.

This clone was counted once. V and J are TRBV11-1 and TRBJ2-2, with 8 bases lining up with TRBD2. The CDR3 totals 15 residues. Germline assignment: CDR1 SGHAT and CDR2 FQDESV (reference sequence). J lost 3 bases, V lost 5 bases, and 5 bases had no gene match. The CDR3 DNA is TGTGCCAGCAGCCGTCGGGGGGGAGACACCGGGGAGCTGTTTTTT. Encoded protein: CASSRRGGDTGELFF.

In DNA form, the CDR3 reads TGTGCCAGCTCACCAAAGGCAGGGCAAGAGACCCAGTACTTC. The encoded protein is CASSPKAGQETQYF. This chain uses TRBV18 with TRBJ2-5, with D tentatively TRBD1 (5 bases). The V end lost 2 bases, the J end lost 2 bases, and 9 bases lay between the germline ends. Germline V gene data show CDR1 as KGHSH and CDR2 as LQKENI. This CDR3 spans 14 amino acids.

This clone is a singleton in its sample. The chain carries TRBV5-1 and TRBJ1-4; D may be TRBD1 (5 bases). Germline V gives CDR1 SGHRS, CDR2 YFSETQ. V was shortened by 4 bases and J by 0 bases, with 13 bases between the two germline ends. The CDR3 spans 16 residues. The CDR3 region has the DNA TGCGCCAGCAGCCTTAGAGTACAGGCAACTAATGAAAAACTGTTTTTT. It codes for CASSLRVQATNEKLFF. The full variable domain, in which reference TRBV5-1 and TRBJ1-4 provide the parts outside the CDR3, is KAGVTQTPRYLIKTRGQQVTLSCSPISGHRSVSWYQQTPGQGLQFLFEYFSETQRNKGNFPGRFSGRQFSNSRSEMNVSTLELGDSALYLCASSLRVQATNEKLFFGSGTQLSVL.

This sequence joins TRBV5-5 and TRBJ1-4; 9 nucleotides match TRBD1. The CDR3 contains 15 residues. The germline gives CDR1 SGHKS, CDR2 YYEKEE (reference sequence). The ends lost 3 bases at V and 8 bases at J; junction bases unmatched: 8. CDR3 loop: CASSSVQGASEKLFF. In DNA form, the CDR3 reads TGTGCCAGCAGCTCTGTACAGGGGGCTAGCGAAAAACTGTTTTTT.

This chain links TRBV28 with TRBJ2-3, with a weak D call TRBD1 (5 bases). V dropped 4 bases and J dropped 3 bases, with 11 bases sitting between them. Germline CDR1 is MDHEN and CDR2 is SYDVKM. The CDR3 contains 14 residues. The CDR3 DNA reads as TGTGCCAGCAGTTCAAGGTCAGGGACAGATACGCAGTATTTT. Its translation: CASSSRSGTDTQYF.

The V and J genes are TRBV11-1 and TRBJ1-1; 7 bases align to TRBD1. The CDR3 loop spans 14 amino acids. Germline CDR1 is SGHAT and CDR2 is FQDESV (reference sequence). V was clipped by 2 bases and J by 9 bases; unmatched bases: 9. CDR3 loop: CASSLSFGTVKAFF. The CDR3 DNA reads as TGTGCCAGCAGCTTATCCTTTGGGACAGTAAAAGCTTTCTTT.

This clone is a singleton in its sample. V is TRBV15 and J is TRBJ2-1; 11 positions match TRBD1. The V and J ends lost 5 bases and 9 bases, in that order; junction bases with no gene match: 6. The CDR3 runs to 14 residues. The germline gives CDR1 LNHNV, CDR2 YYDKDF (reference sequence). Here the CDR3 DNA reads TGTGCCACCAGCGGGACAGGGGGTTTTGGTGAGCAGTTCTTC. This gives the protein CATSGTGGFGEQFF.

The chain is built from TRBV5-1 and TRBJ1-3; D is unresolved. Germline V gives CDR1 SGHRS, CDR2 YFSETQ. V shed 3 bases and J shed 0 bases, with 10 bases lying between them. The CDR3 totals 15 residues. CDR3 sequence (DNA): TGCGCCAGCAGCTCGGGGTTCGCCTCTGGAAACACCATATATTTT. It yields the protein CASSSGFASGNTIYF.

Here the CDR3 DNA reads TGTGCCACCAGCAGAGATCTGGAGGGTGGCGAGCAGTACTTC. The encoded protein is CATSRDLEGGEQYF. V is TRBV15 and J is TRBJ2-7; a weak D match, TRBD2 (6 bases). V lost 0 bases and J 6 bases, leaving 12 bases between the germline ends. In germline, CDR1 is LNHNV, CDR2 YYDKDF (reference sequence). This CDR3 has 14 residues.

The rearrangement uses TRBV6-5 and TRBJ2-1; TRBD1 is a possible D gene (5 bases). This CDR3 spans 15 amino acids. Deletions cut 6 bases from V and 0 bases from J, with 12 bases between. Per the germline V gene, CDR1 is MNHEY and CDR2 is SVGAGI. CDR3 DNA sequence: TGTGCCAGCAGGGGGCAGTCCAGCTCCTACAATGAGCAGTTCTTC. It encodes CASRGQSSSYNEQFF.

The rearrangement joins TRBV5-1 to TRBJ1-2, with 9 positions matching TRBD1. This CDR3 comprises 13 residues. The ends lost 4 bases at V and 5 bases at J; junction bases unmatched: 3. The V gene's germline CDR1 is SGHRS and CDR2 YFSETQ. The CDR3 is CASSGGQGYGYTF. The CDR3 nucleotides are TGCGCCAGCAGCGGAGGACAGGGGTATGGCTACACCTTC.

This clone has a single count. The chain recombines TRBV6-2 or TRBV6-3 with TRBJ2-1; 8 nucleotides agree with TRBD2. Germline V CDR1 and CDR2: MNHEY, SVGEGT. V was pared by 5 bases and J by 4 bases, with 7 bases of the junction left unmatched. The CDR3 covers 15 residues. CDR3 protein: CASSPSGSGYNEQFF. CDR3 sequence (DNA): TGTGCCAGCAGTCCGAGCGGGAGCGGTTACAATGAGCAGTTCTTC.

The chain carries TRBV6-5 and TRBJ1-1; TRBD1 matches 7 bases. This CDR3 comprises 14 residues. The germline gives CDR1 MNHEY, CDR2 SVGAGI. Germline trimming cut 7 bases from V and 3 bases from J; bases unmatched to any gene: 8. CDR3 sequence: CASIQGDLHTEAFF. The CDR3 bases are TGTGCCAGCATTCAGGGGGATCTTCACACTGAAGCTTTCTTT.

J is TRBJ1-6 and V is TRBV27; TRBD1 matches 7 bases. The length of the CDR3 is 15 residues. V shed 6 bases, J shed 4 bases, and the junction held 6 bases outside the gene matches. In germline, CDR1 is MNHEY, CDR2 SMNVEV (reference sequence). The CDR3 spells CASSLTGNYNSPLHF. CDR3 coding DNA: TGTGCCAGCAGCCTGACAGGGAATTATAATTCACCCCTCCACTTT.